A single sample gave rise to the 24 T cell receptor delta chains below, sequenced in a study of γδ T cells in repeated Plasmodium falciparum infection. TCRdb reran clone calling via CATT on the multiplex PCR reads. Of over 45,000 delta-chain clones listed, roughly 1.6% are singletons. Flow sorting of PBMC yielded separate Vgamma9/Vdelta2+ and Vdelta2-negative gammadelta T cell populations for bulk repertoire analysis. Sample: gamma-delta T cells from blood. The receptors originated from a pool of human donors (malaria-infected and uninfected, not separated).

This chain connects TRDV1 to TRDJ3; no definite D call. The J gene comes from matching the DNA to germline here; TCRdb lacks it. The CDR3 is 20 residues long. V was pared by 0 bases and J by 0 bases, with 15 bases between. Germline CDR1 reads TSWWSYY; CDR2 reads QGS. CDR3: CALGELEGWASSWDTRQMFF. As DNA, the CDR3 is TGTGCTCTTGGGGAACTAGAGGGGTGGGCGAGCTCCTGGGACACCCGACAGATGTTTTTC.

This clone was recorded many times. TCRdb pairs this DNA with a much larger clone's protein that differs at residue 14, likely a read error; the protein shown was translated from the DNA. This rearrangement joins TRDV1 to TRDJ1; 8 positions match TRDD3. CDR3 length equals 15 residues. The germline CDR1 and CDR2 sequences are TSWWSYY and QGS. The CDR3 nucleotides are TGTGCTCTTGGGACTAACGGGATACGGGGTGATAAACTCACCTTT. This codes for CALGTNGIRGDKLTF.

This clone came up many times. A single base separates this from a much larger clone, so it may be a read error. The rearrangement links TRDV1 to TRDJ1, with 9 positions matching TRDD3. In the absence of a J gene in TCRdb, the DNA was matched to germline to assign it here. This CDR3 is 25 amino acids long. In germline, CDR1 is TSWWSYY, CDR2 QGS. DNA for the CDR3: TGTGCTCTTTGGGAAGTGGGCCTACACCTGGGGGATGAAGTGAGGAGGCCACTGTACACCGATAAACTCATCTTT. Its protein product is CALWEVGLHLGDEVRRPLYTDKLIF.

This clone has just a few counts. TCRdb pairs this DNA with a much larger clone's protein that differs at residue 11, likely a read error; the protein shown was translated from the DNA. The V call is TRDV1, the J call TRDJ2, with a possible D match to TRDD3 (5 bases). The J gene, left out of TCRdb, was set here by checking the DNA against germline. This CDR3 contains 26 residues. Per germline, CDR1 TSWWSYY and CDR2 QGS. V dropped 2 bases and J dropped 12 bases, with 52 bases sitting between them. The CDR3 nucleotides read TGTGCTCTTGGGGAAAAGCCCGCCGACGGGGTCTACCGACGATGGTTCGGGATCCGGGACAGTAGGGAACTCTTCTTT. Translated: CALGEKPADGVYRRWFGIRDSRELFF.

Points on this clone: A far bigger clonotype differs at one base, so this is likely a read error. The sample carries other DNA sequences with the same CDR3. V is TRDV1 and J is TRDJ1; D might be TRDD2 or TRDD3, each matching 5 bases. The CDR3 length is 13 residues. The V gene's germline CDR1 is TSWWSYY and CDR2 QGS. The CDR3 loop reads CALGEPSPSKLIF. The CDR3 nucleotides are TGCGCTCTTGGGGAACCGTCTCCTTCTAAACTCATCTTT.

This clone was seen many times. This is likely an artifact of a read error, given a far larger clone one base away. This CDR3 is also generated by other DNA sequences in the sample. This chain links TRDV1 with TRDJ1; the match to TRDD3 covers 13 bases. This CDR3 comprises 22 residues. V shed 5 bases and J 2 bases; nucleotides not matched to a gene: 23. CDR1 is TSWWSYY, CDR2 QGS, per germline. Here the CDR3 reads CALGLPLGRSTGGYGTTDKLIF. The CDR3 region has the DNA TGTGCTCTTGGGCTCCCATTAGGTCGTAGTACTGGGGGATACGGTACTACCGATAAACTCATCTTT.

Note on this clone: The TCRdb protein, from a much larger clone, departs from this DNA's translation at residue 11, likely by read error; the protein shown derives from the DNA. The rearrangement links TRDV1 to TRDJ1, with 9 bases that match TRDD2. TCRdb gives no J gene; it was assigned here by matching the DNA to germline. The CDR3 spans 22 residues. The J segment lost 0 bases and the V segment lost 0 bases, leaving 20 bases of the junction unmatched. Germline CDR1 TSWWSYY, CDR2 QGS. The CDR3: CALGELPSYMVGGHSYTDKLIF. For the CDR3, the DNA is TGTGCTCTTGGGGAACTACCTTCCTACATGGTTGGGGGTCACTCATACACCGATAAACTCATCTTT.

This clone has ten or more counts. J is TRDJ1 and V is TRDV3; a possible D gene is TRDD2 (6 bases). The germline V gene has CDR1 TVYSNPD and CDR2 GDNSRS (reference sequence). The V and J ends lost 1 base and 8 bases respectively, with 29 bases between them. CDR3 length: 17 amino acids. The CDR3, as DNA: TGTGCCTTTAAGAACTCCTACGTTGGGGTACTACACGGGAAACTCATCTTT. It translates to CAFKNSYVGVLHGKLIF.

In this sample, this clone turned up many times. The protein held in TCRdb is that of a much larger clone and does not match this DNA's translation at residue 6, likely because of a read error; the protein shown is translated from the DNA. The chain uses TRAV38-2/DV8 and TRDJ2; possibly TRDD2 or TRDD3 for D (6 bases each). The CDR3 loop spans 18 amino acids. Germline V CDR1 and CDR2: TSESDYY, QEAYKQQN. V lost 4 bases, J lost 4 bases, and 23 bases lay in between. The CDR3 protein is CAYRGPPTVWGQTAQLFF. The CDR3 DNA follows: TGTGCTTATAGGGGCCCTCCTACCGTCTGGGGACAGACAGCACAACTCTTCTTT.

Points on this clone: This DNA's translation and the protein TCRdb lists, from a much larger clone, do not match at residue 13, likely due to a read error; the protein shown is translated from the DNA. CDR3 DNA sequence: TGTGCCTGTGACACCGCGGGGGATCGTGGCACCGATAGACTCATCTTT. It specifies CACDTAGDRGTDRLIF. The V call is TRDV2, the J call TRDJ1; 7 bases are a match to TRDD3. Matching the DNA to germline supplied the J gene, which TCRdb does not give. The CDR3 is 16 amino acids. CDR1 is GEAIGNYY, CDR2 EKD, per germline.

This clone showed up just a few times. The TCRdb protein comes from a much larger clone and disagrees with this DNA's translation at residue 8, likely due to a read error; the protein given here is derived from the DNA. The chain joins TRDV1 to TRDJ1, with TRDD3 matching 10 bases. The J gene, left out of TCRdb, was set here by checking the DNA against germline. Germline loops: CDR1 TSWWSYY, CDR2 QGS. The CDR3 length is 17 residues. Trimming took 5 bases from V and 10 from J; bases not matched to a gene: 19. The CDR3, as DNA: TGTGCTCTTGGGCAGTGTAGTAGGGGAGCCGGGGGATACGGACTCATCTTT. Its protein is CALGQCSRGAGGYGLIF.

This clone was detected a few times. A read error is the likely source, as a far larger clone sits one nucleotide away. Other DNA sequences of this sample code for an identical CDR3. The chain joins TRDV1 to TRDJ1; D remains ambiguous. The germline gives CDR1 TSWWSYY, CDR2 QGS. The V gene lost 3 bases and the J gene lost 0 bases, with 14 bases spanning the gap. The CDR3 is made up of 16 amino acids. CDR3: CALGEGVSGDTDKLIF. The CDR3 DNA reads as TGTGCTCTTGGGGAGGGCGTAAGCGGAGACACCGATAAACTCATCTTT.

The table lists this clone with many counts. TCRdb's listed protein matches a much larger clone and diverges from this DNA's translation at residue 6, likely through a read error; the protein shown comes from the DNA. J is TRDJ1 and V is TRDV1, with D perhaps matching TRDD3 (6 bases). CDR3 length: 15 residues. V was cut by 10 bases and J by 0 bases, with 18 bases left in between. CDR1 is TSWWSYY, CDR2 QGS, per germline. CDR3 bases: TGTGCTCCCGGCCCTCGGGGATTTTACACCGATAAACTCATCTTT. Residues: CAPGPRGFYTDKLIF.

This clone was recorded a few times. It differs at one base from a far larger clone, so likely a read error. The chain employs TRDV1 and TRDJ1, with 10 bases lining up with TRDD3. As TCRdb names no J gene, one was assigned here on the basis of a DNA match to germline. Germline V gene data show CDR1 as TSWWSYY and CDR2 as QGS. The CDR3 has 16 amino acids. CDR3 bases: TGTGCCCTTGGGGAACCGACTGGGGGATTCCCCGATAAACTCATCTTT. Its translation is CALGEPTGGFPDKLIF.

This clone has a handful of counts. The TCRdb protein, from a much larger clone, departs from this DNA's translation at residue 11, likely by read error; the protein shown derives from the DNA. The V call is TRDV1, the J call TRDJ1; 7 nucleotides line up with TRDD3. The J gene is absent in TCRdb and was assigned here via DNA matching to germline. CDR3 length equals 14 residues. CDR1 is TSWWSYY and CDR2 is QGS in the germline V gene. The CDR3 spells CALVWGAHTDRLIF. Written as DNA, the CDR3 is TGTGCTCTTGTCTGGGGGGCGCACACCGATAGACTCATCTTT.

This clone was seen a handful of times. With a far larger clone one base away, a read error is the likely cause. Other DNA sequences from this sample encode an identical CDR3 as well. This chain uses TRDV3 with TRDJ1; weak D call: TRDD2 (6 bases). The ends were cut back, 2 bases at V and 0 bases at J, with 25 bases in the middle. Germline values: CDR1 TVYSNPD, CDR2 GDNSRS (reference sequence). The CDR3 is 18 amino acids. CDR3 protein: CAFWAFPTPSTYTDKLIF. CDR3 sequence (DNA): TGTGCCTTTTGGGCCTTCCCTACCCCATCAACCTACACCGATAAACTCATCTTT. The full variable domain, its missing parts supplied by reference TRDV3 and TRDJ1, is CDKVTQSSPDQTVASGSEVVLLCTYDTVYSNPDLFWYRIRPDYSFQFVFYGDNSRSEGADFTQGRFSVKHILTQKAFHLVISPVRTEDSATYYCAFWAFPTPSTYTDKLIFGKGTRVTVEP.

Comments on this clone: This likely stems from a read error, as it lies one base from a far larger clone. Other DNA sequences within the sample encode an identical CDR3. This sequence joins TRDV1 and TRDJ1; a weak D match, TRDD3 (5 bases). Looked up from germline, CDR1 is TSWWSYY and CDR2 is QGS. There are 18 residues in the CDR3. The CDR3 reads CALGECFWERSYTDKLIF. CDR3 nucleotides: TGTGCTCTTGGGGAATGCTTCTGGGAGCGAAGCTACACCGATAAGCTCATCTTT.

In its sample, this clone was seen a few times. This sequence is one base from a far larger clone and is likely a read error. The same CDR3 arises from other DNA sequences in this sample as well. The V and J genes are TRDV1 and TRDJ1; 8 positions match TRDD3. V dropped 1 base and J dropped 2; count of bases not matched to a gene: 9. Germline V CDR1 and CDR2: TSWWSYY, QGS. The CDR3 contains 17 residues. This chain's CDR3 is CALGERPPGDITDKLIF. The CDR3 coding sequence is TGTGCTCTTGGGGAACGACCTCCGGGGGATATAACCGATAAACTCATCTTT.

This clone was observed many times. Since a much larger clone is just one base distant, this may be a read error. The V call is TRDV1, the J call TRDJ1; 7 bases line up with TRDD3. The J gene, not given by TCRdb, was assigned here from a germline match of the nucleotide sequence. The CDR3 consists of 22 residues. From germline, CDR1 is TSWWSYY and CDR2 QGS. The CDR3 DNA is TGTGCCCTTGGGGAACTATTTTTTAGGGATTCAGTTGGGGATAGGAGAACCGATAAACTCATCTTT. This sequence encodes CALGELFFRDSVGDRRTDKLIF.

This clone showed up just a few times. TCRdb lists the protein of a much larger clone for this DNA, which differs at residue 5, so this is likely a read error; the protein given here is translated from the DNA itself. The CDR3 loop is CALGDFPRYWVGELIF. The CDR3 bases are TGTGCTCTTGGGGACTTCCCGAGGTACTGGGTTGGGGAACTCATCTTT. The chain joins TRDV1 to TRDJ1; TRDD3 is a possible D gene (6 bases). TCRdb does not report a J gene; here it was assigned by matching the DNA to germline references. With 3 bases removed from V and 9 bases from J, the gap between germline ends came to 23 bases. CDR1 and CDR2 from the germline V gene are TSWWSYY and QGS. CDR3 size: 16 residues.

Of note for this clone: The translation of this DNA and the TCRdb protein of a much larger clone differ at residue 20, probably owing to a read error; the protein shown here is translated from the DNA. Other DNA sequences within the sample encode an identical CDR3. A V gene of TRDV1 was called, but no J gene was assigned; TRDD3 reflects the table's D call only, with no check against the DNA. The CDR3 consists of 21 residues. The germline CDR1 and CDR2 sequences are TSWWSYY and QGS. CDR3: CALRRLIWGIQGGQYTDKLTF. In DNA, the CDR3 is TGTGCACTCCGCCGTCTAATCTGGGGGATACAGGGAGGCCAGTACACCGATAAACTCACCTTT.

A few counts support this clone. It is likely a read error: a sequence one base away is far more abundant. The same CDR3 also results from other DNA sequences found in this sample. In DNA form, the CDR3 reads TGTGCCTTCTTTGCGGGAACCTACCCGGGCCTCGGTAAACTCATCTTT. Translated, it gives CAFFAGTYPGLGKLIF. The genes are TRDV3 and TRDJ1, with D perhaps TRDD2 (5 bases). From germline, CDR1 is TVYSNPD and CDR2 GDNSRS (reference sequence). The CDR3 has 16 residues. The V end lost 3 bases, the J end lost 7 bases, and 27 bases lay between the germline ends. The complete variable domain, with remaining parts taken from reference TRDV3 and TRDJ1, reads CDKVTQSSPDQTVASGSEVVLLCTYDTVYSNPDLFWYRIRPDYSFQFVFYGDNSRSEGADFTQGRFSVKHILTQKAFHLVISPVRTEDSATYYCAFFAGTYPGLGKLIFGKGTRVTVEP.

This clone has only a few counts. The protein that TCRdb holds for this DNA derives from a much larger clone and differs from the translated DNA at residue 3, which likely indicates a read error; the protein shown here is translated from the DNA. The V call is TRDV1, the J call TRDJ1, with 13 bases matching TRDD3. The J gene, left out of TCRdb, was set here by checking the DNA against germline. From germline, CDR1 is TSWWSYY and CDR2 QGS. The CDR3 covers 19 residues. The CDR3 nucleotides are TGTGCTCCTGGGGATCCGTGGTCGGGTACTGGGGGATACGGCGTAAAACTCATCTTT. Its protein is CAPGDPWSGTGGYGVKLIF.

This clone was found a few times. This DNA translates differently at residue 6 from the TCRdb protein, which is that of a much larger clone; a read error is likely, and the protein shown is the DNA's own translation. The chain combines TRDV1 with TRDJ1; D ambiguous. TCRdb gives no J gene; it was assigned here by matching the DNA to germline. The V end lost 2 bases, the J end lost 0 bases, and 22 bases lay between the germline ends. This CDR3 comprises 19 residues. Germline CDR1 is TSWWSYY and CDR2 is QGS. For the CDR3, the DNA is TGTGCTCTTGGGGAATGGGAGATTCTCTCGGTGTTGTACACCGATAAACTCATCTTT. It translates to CALGEWEILSVLYTDKLIF.